The entry that follows covers one TCR beta chain sequence. This CDR3 is built from 16 residues. CDR1 and CDR2 (germline): SGHTA, FQGNSA. V shed 5 bases and J shed 7 bases, with 20 bases lying between them. This sample was taken from a study of OX40 agonist ivuxolimab in advanced cancers. Profiling relied on immunoSEQ multiplex PCR, and the TCRdb table lists in-frame clones only, not all of them. The sample gives 150,000 to 170,000 clones, 94% of which show up once; around 0.31% is in the top ten. V and J are TRBV7-2 and TRBJ2-2; possibly TRBD1 or TRBD2 for D (5 bases each). This receptor was obtained from an adult with an advanced solid tumor such as melanoma, head and neck, liver or kidney cancer. The sequences come from CD4+ or CD8+ T cells sorted from blood, collected in a trial of the OX40 agonist ivuxolimab. The chain's CDR3 is CASSPVGAPRGGELFF. The CDR3 DNA is TGTGCCAGCAGCCCTGTCGGGGCCCCCCGCGGCGGGGAGCTGTTTTTT. Full variable domain (missing parts from reference TRBV7-2 and TRBJ2-2): GAGVSQSPSNKVTEKGKDVELRCDPISGHTALYWYRQSLGQGLEFLIYFQGNSAPDKSGLPSDRFSAERTGGSVSTLTIQRTQQEDSAVYLCASSPVGAPRGGELFFGEGSRLTVL.